This T cell receptor beta chain was sequenced for a study of blood T cell repertoires in COVID-19. As for the study in general: Some COVID-19 samples were acute and others convalescent; all came from the United States, Italy and Spain. Nucleic acid was either cDNA or gDNA, and it came from T cells, B-cell-depleted T cells, or PBMCs.

V lost 2 bases and J lost 4; bases outside the gene matches: 5. CDR3 length: 17 residues. Germline CDR1 is KGHSH and CDR2 is LQKENI. The assay was immunoSEQ multiplex PCR, and TCRdb's table has in-frame clones only and misses some. The top ten hold roughly 2.6% of the sample, which has 65,000 to 95,000 clones, 70% to 90% seen once. Sample: peripheral blood. The genes are TRBV18 and TRBJ2-6; TRBD1 matches 10 bases. This clonotype originated in an older man with active or convalescent COVID-19. The CDR3 spells CASSPGTGEFGANVLTF. CDR3 bases: TGTGCCAGCTCACCAGGGACAGGGGAGTTCGGGGCCAACGTCCTGACTTTC.